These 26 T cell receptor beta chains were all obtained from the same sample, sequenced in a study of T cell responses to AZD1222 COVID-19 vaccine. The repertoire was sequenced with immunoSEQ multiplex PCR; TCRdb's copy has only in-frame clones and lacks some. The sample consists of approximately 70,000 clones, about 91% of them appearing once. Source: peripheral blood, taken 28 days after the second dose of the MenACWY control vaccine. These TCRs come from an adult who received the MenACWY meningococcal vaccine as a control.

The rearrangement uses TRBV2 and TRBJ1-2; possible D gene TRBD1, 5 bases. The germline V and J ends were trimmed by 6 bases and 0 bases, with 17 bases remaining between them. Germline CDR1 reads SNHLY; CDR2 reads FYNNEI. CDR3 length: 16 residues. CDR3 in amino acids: CASSRDGRRANYGYTF. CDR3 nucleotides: TGTGCCAGCAGCCGGGACGGGAGACGAGCTAACTATGGCTACACCTTC.

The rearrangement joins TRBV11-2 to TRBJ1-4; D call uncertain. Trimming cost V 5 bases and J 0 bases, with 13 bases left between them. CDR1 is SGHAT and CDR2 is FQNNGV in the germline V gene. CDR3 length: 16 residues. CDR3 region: CASSPLTRATNEKLFF. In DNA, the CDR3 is TGTGCCAGCAGCCCACTCACGCGGGCAACTAATGAAAAACTGTTTTTT. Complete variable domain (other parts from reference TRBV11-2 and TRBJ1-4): EAGVAQSPRYKIIEKRQSVAFWCNPISGHATLYWYQQILGQGPKLLIQFQNNGVVDDSQLPKDRFSAERLKGVDSTLKIQPAKLEDSAVYLCASSPLTRATNEKLFFGSGTQLSVL.

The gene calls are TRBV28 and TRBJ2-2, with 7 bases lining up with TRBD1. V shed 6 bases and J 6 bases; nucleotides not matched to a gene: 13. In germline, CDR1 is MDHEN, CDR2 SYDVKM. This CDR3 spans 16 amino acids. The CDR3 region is CASRSGGSKYAGELFF. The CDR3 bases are TGTGCCAGCAGATCAGGGGGATCGAAATATGCCGGGGAGCTGTTTTTT.

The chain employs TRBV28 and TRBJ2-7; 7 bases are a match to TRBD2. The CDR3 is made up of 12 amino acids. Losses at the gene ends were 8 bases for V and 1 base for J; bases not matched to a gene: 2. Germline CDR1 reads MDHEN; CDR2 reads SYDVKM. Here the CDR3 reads CASGRGSYEQYF. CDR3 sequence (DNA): TGTGCCAGCGGGCGGGGGTCCTACGAGCAGTACTTC.

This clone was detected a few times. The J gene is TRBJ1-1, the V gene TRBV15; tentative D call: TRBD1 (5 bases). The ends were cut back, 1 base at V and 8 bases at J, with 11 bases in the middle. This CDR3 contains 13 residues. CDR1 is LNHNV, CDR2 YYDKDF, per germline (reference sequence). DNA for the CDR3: TGTGCCACCAGCAGAGCGGGGGGTTGGGAAGCTTTCTTT. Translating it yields CATSRAGGWEAFF.

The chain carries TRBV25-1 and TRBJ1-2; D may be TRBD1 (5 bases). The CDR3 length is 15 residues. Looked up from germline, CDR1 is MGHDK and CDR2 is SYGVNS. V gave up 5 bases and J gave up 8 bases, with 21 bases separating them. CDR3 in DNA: TGTGCCAGCAGTCCCCAGGGAGCCCCGACTGGGGGCTACACCTTC. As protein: CASSPQGAPTGGYTF.

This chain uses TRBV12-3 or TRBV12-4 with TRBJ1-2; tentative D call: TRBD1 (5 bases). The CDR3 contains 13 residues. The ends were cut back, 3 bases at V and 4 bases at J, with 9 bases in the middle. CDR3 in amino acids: CASSFSQGYGYTF. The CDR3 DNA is TGTGCCAGCAGTTTCTCCCAGGGCTATGGCTACACCTTC.

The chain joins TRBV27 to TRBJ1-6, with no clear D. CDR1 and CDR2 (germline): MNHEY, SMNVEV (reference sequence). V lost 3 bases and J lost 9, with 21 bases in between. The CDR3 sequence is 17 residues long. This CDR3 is CASSFSPGSGSSSPLHF. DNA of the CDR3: TGTGCCAGCAGTTTCTCCCCGGGAAGCGGATCGAGTTCACCCCTCCACTTT.

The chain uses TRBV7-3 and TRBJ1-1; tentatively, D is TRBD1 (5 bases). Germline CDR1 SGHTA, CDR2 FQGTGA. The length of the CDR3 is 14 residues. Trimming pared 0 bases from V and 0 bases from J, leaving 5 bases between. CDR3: CASSLTRVNTEAFF. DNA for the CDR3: TGTGCCAGCAGCTTAACCAGGGTGAACACTGAAGCTTTCTTT.

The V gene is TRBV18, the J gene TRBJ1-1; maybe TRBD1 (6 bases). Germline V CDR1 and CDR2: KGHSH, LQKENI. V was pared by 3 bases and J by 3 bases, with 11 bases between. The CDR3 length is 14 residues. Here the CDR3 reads CASSPTGSHTEAFF. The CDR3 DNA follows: TGTGCCAGCTCACCGACAGGTTCGCACACTGAAGCTTTCTTT.

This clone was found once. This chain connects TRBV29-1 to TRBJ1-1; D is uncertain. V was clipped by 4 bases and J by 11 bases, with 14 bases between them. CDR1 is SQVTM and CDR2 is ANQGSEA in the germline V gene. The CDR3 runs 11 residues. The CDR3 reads CSVGDSPRAFF. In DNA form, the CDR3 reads TGCAGCGTTGGTGATAGCCCTCGGGCTTTCTTT.

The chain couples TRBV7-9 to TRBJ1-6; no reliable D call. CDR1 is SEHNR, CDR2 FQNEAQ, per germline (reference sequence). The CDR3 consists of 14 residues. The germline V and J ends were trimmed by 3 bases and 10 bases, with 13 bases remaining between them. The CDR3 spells CASSFRHGLSPLHF. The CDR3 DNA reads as TGTGCCAGCAGCTTTCGGCACGGCCTCTCACCCCTCCACTTT.

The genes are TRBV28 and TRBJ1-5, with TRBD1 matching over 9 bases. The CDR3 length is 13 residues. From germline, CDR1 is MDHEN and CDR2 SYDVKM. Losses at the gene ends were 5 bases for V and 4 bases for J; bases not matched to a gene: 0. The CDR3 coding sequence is TGTGCCAGCAGTGGGACAGGGAATCAGCCCCAGCATTTT. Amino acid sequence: CASSGTGNQPQHF. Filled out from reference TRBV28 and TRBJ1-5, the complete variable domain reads DVKVTQSSRYLVKRTGEKVFLECVQDMDHENMFWYRQDPGLGLRLIYFSYDVKMKEKGDIPEGYSVSREKKERFSLILESASTNQTSMYLCASSGTGNQPQHFGDGTRLSIL.

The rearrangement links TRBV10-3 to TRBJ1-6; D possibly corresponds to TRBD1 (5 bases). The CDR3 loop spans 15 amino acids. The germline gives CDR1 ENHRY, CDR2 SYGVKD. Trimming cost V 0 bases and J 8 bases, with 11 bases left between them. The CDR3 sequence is CAISESGGDDSPLHF. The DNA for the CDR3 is TGTGCCATCAGTGAGTCGGGAGGGGACGATTCACCCCTCCACTTT.

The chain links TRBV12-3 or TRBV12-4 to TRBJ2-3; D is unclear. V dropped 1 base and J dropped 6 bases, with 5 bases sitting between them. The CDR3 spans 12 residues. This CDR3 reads CASSLDSDTQYF. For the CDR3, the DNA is TGTGCCAGCAGTTTAGACTCCGATACGCAGTATTTT.

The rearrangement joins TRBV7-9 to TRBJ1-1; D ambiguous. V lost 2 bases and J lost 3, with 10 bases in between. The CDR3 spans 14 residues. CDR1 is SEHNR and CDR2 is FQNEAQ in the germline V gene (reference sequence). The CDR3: CASSLQRLHTEAFF. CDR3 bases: TGTGCCAGCAGCTTACAAAGGCTCCACACTGAAGCTTTCTTT.

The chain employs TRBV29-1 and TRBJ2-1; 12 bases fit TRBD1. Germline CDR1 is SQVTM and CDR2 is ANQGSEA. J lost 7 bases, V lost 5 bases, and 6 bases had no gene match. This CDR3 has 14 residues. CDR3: CSVRGQGASNEQFF. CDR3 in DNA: TGCAGCGTTAGGGGACAGGGGGCCTCAAATGAGCAGTTCTTC.

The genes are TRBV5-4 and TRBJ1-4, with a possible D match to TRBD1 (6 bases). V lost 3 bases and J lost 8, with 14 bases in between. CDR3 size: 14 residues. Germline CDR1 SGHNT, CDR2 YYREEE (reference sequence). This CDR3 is CASSSTGSGEKLFF. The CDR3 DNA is TGTGCCAGCAGCTCTACAGGGTCAGGCGAAAAACTGTTTTTT.

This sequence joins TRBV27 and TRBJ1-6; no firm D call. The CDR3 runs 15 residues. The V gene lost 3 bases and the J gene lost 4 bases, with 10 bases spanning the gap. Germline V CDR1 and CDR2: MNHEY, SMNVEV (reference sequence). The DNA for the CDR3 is TGTGCCAGCAGTTTCCGGATTGATTATAATTCACCCCTCCACTTT. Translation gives CASSFRIDYNSPLHF.

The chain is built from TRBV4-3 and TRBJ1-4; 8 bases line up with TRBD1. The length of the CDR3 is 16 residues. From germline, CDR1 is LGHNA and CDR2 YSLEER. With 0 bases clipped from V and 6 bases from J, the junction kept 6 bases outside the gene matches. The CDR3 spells CASSQDRPGGDEKLFF. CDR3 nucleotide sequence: TGCGCCAGCAGCCAAGATAGGCCAGGGGGCGATGAAAAACTGTTTTTT.

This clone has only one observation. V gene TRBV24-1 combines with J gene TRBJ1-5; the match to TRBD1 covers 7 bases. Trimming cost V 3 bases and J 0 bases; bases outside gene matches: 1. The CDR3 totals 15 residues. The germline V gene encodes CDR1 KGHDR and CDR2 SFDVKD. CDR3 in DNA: TGTGCCACCAGTGATGGGACAGTTAGCAATCAGCCCCAGCATTTT. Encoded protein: CATSDGTVSNQPQHF.

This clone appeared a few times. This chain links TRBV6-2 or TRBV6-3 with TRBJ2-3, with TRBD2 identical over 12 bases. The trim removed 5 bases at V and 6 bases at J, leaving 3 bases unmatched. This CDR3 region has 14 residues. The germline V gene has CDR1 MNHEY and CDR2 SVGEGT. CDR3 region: CASSLGLAGDTQYF. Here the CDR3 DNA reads TGTGCCAGCAGTCTTGGACTAGCGGGGGATACGCAGTATTTT.

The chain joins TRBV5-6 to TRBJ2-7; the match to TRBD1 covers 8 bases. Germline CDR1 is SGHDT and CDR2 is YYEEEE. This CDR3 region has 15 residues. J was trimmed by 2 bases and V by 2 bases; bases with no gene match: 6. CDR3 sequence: CASSFSGQGAYEQYF. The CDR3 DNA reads TGTGCCAGCAGCTTCTCCGGACAGGGCGCCTACGAGCAGTACTTC.

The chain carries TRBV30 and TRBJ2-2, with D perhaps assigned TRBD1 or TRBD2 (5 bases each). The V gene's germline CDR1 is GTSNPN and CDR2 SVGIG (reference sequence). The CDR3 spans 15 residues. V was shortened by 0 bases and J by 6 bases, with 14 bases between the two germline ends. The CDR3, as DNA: TGTGCCTGGAGTGTAGGGTTAGGGGACGCCGGGGAGCTGTTTTTT. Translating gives CAWSVGLGDAGELFF.

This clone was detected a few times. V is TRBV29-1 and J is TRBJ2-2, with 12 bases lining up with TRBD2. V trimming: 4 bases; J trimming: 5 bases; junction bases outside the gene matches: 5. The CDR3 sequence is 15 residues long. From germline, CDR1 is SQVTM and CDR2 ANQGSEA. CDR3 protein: CSVGTSGVFTGELFF. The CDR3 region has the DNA TGCAGCGTTGGGACTAGCGGGGTGTTTACCGGGGAGCTGTTTTTT.

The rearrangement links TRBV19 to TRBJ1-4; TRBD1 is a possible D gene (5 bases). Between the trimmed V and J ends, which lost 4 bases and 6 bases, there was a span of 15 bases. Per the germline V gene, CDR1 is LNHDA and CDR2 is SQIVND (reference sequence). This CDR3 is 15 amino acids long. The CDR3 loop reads CASSTSTAADEKLFF. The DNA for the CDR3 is TGTGCCAGTAGTACCTCGACAGCCGCGGATGAAAAACTGTTTTTT.